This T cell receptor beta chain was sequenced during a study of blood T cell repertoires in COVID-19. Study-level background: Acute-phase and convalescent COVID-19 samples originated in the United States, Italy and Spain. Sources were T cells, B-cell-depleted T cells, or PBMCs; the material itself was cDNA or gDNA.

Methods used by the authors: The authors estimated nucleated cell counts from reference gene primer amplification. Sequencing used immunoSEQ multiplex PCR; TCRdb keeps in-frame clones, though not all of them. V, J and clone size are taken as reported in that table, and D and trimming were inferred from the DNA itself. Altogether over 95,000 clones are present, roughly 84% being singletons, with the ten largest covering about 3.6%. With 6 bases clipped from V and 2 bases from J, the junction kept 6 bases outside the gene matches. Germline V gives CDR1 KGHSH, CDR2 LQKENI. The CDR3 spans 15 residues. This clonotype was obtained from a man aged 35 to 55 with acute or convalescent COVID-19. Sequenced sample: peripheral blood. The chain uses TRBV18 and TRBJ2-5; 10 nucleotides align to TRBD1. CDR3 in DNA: TGTGCCAGCTCCCGGGGACAGGGGTTACAAGAGACCCAGTACTTC. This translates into CASSRGQGLQETQYF. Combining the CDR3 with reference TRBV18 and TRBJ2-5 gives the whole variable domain NAGVMQNPRHLVRRRGQEARLRCSPMKGHSHVYWYRQLPEEGLKFMVYLQKENIIDESGMPKERFSAEFPKEGPSILRIQQVVRGDSAAYFCASSRGQGLQETQYFGPGTRLLVL.